Listed below are T cell receptor beta chains from one sample, sequenced in a study of T cell clonotyping in hematopoietic cell transplantation. The assay was immunoSEQ multiplex PCR, and TCRdb's table has in-frame clones only and misses some. The data hold some 13,000 clones, with approximately 95% observed a single time. The sequencing here drew on PBMCs, taken 30 days after allogeneic stem cell transplant. The source of these receptors is a male patient between 55 and 70 years old who had an allogeneic stem cell transplant from an unrelated donor, so the T cells may come from the graft donor. Some clones in this sample may be carry-over from other donors' samples. Each CDR3 is given with its conserved first and last residue. The D gene is left open where the match is weak. Size values are once, few and many counts, or a class for expanded clones, and some rows have none.

size | J | D | V | CDR3 | DNA
. | TRBJ1-2 | . | TRBV14 | CASRGWGGYTF | TGTGCGAGTCGCGGGTGGGGCGGCTACACCTTC
. | TRBJ2-2 | . | TRBV5-1 | CASSLVGAANTGELFF | TGCGCCAGCAGCTTGGTCGGGGCGGCGAACACCGGGGAGCTGTTTTTT
. | TRBJ2-3 | . | TRBV7-2 | CASSLGGEYAQYF | TGTGCCAGCAGCTTAGGGGGGGAATACGCGCAGTATTTT
. | TRBJ2-1 | TRBD1 | TRBV19 | CASSPRQGGEQFF | TGTGCCAGTAGTCCCCGACAGGGGGGTGAGCAGTTCTTC
once | TRBJ2-1 | TRBD2 | TRBV7-9 | CASSLGTSGGTDEQFF | TGTGCCAGCAGCTTGGGGACTAGCGGGGGTACAGATGAGCAGTTCTTC
. | TRBJ1-2 | . | TRBV19 | CASSMGQGRGYGYTF | TGTGCCAGCAGTATGGGGCAGGGGCGCGGCTATGGCTACACCTTC
. | TRBJ2-7 | . | TRBV6-5 | CASSPSGGGAYEQYF | TGTGCCAGCAGTCCCTCTGGAGGGGGAGCCTACGAGCAGTACTTC
. | TRBJ2-3 | TRBD2 | TRBV2 | CASKSGLAGGGSDTQYF | TGTGCCAGCAAATCGGGACTAGCGGGGGGAGGTTCAGATACGCAGTATTTT
. | TRBJ1-2 | . | TRBV6-1 | CASSEDLGYYGYTF | TGTGCCAGCAGTGAAGATCTGGGGTATTATGGCTACACCTTC
. | TRBJ2-3 | TRBD2 | TRBV9 | CASSASGTSRTDTQYF | TGTGCCAGCAGCGCTTCCGGGACTAGTCGCACAGATACGCAGTATTTT
. | TRBJ2-7 | . | TRBV19 | CASSTQGPEQYF | TGTGCCAGTAGTACTCAGGGCCCCGAGCAGTACTTC
. | TRBJ1-4 | . | TRBV7-2 | CASSRDEKLFF | TGTGCCAGCAGCCGGGATGAAAAACTGTTTTTT
. | TRBJ2-3 | . | TRBV9 | CASSVEGGTDTQYF | TGTGCCAGCAGCGTAGAGGGGGGGACAGATACGCAGTATTTT
. | TRBJ1-5 | . | TRBV19 | CASSILGGDQPQHF | TGTGCCAGTAGTATTCTGGGGGGAGATCAGCCCCAGCATTTT
. | TRBJ1-2 | TRBD1 | TRBV7-2 | CASSFRGTGYGYTF | TGTGCCAGCAGCTTCCGGGGGACAGGCTATGGCTACACCTTC
. | TRBJ1-2 | . | TRBV30 | CACAQGHYGGYTF | TGTGCCTGCGCACAGGGTCATTATGGTGGCTACACCTTC
. | TRBJ1-1 | . | TRBV29-1 | CSGGAGQEAFF | TGCAGCGGGGGGGCTGGGCAGGAAGCTTTCTTT
. | TRBJ2-2 | . | TRBV2 | CASSRTETTGELFF | TGTGCCAGCAGCCGAACCGAAACGACCGGGGAGCTGTTTTTT
. | TRBJ1-2 | . | TRBV6-5 | CASSYSSNYGYTF | TGTGCCAGCAGTTACTCGTCCAACTATGGCTACACCTTC
. | TRBJ1-2 | . | TRBV2 | CASSPMGAYTF | TGTGCCAGCAGCCCCATGGGGGCCTACACCTTC
. | TRBJ1-6 | . | TRBV27 | CASRKTGTYNSPLHF | TGTGCCAGCAGAAAGACAGGAACCTATAATTCACCCCTCCACTTT
. | TRBJ1-1 | . | TRBV7-9 | CASSLGLGLGTEAFF | TGTGCCAGCAGCTTAGGTCTGGGGCTGGGCACTGAAGCTTTCTTT
. | TRBJ2-3 | . | TRBV7-2 | CASSLTSGPTDTQYF | TGTGCCAGCAGCTTAACCAGTGGGCCTACAGATACGCAGTATTTT
. | TRBJ1-2 | TRBD1 | TRBV5-6 | CASSWPGQGAYGYTF | TGTGCCAGCAGCTGGCCGGGACAGGGGGCATATGGCTACACCTTC
. | TRBJ1-6 | . | TRBV7-2 | CASSSQGYNSPLHF | TGTGCCAGCAGCTCACAGGGTTATAATTCACCCCTCCACTTT
. | TRBJ1-6 | TRBD1 | TRBV2 | CASSGKGQNSPLHF | TGTGCCAGCAGTGGTAAGGGACAGAATTCACCCCTCCACTTT
. | TRBJ2-7 | . | TRBV7-9 | CASSLDFHEQYF | TGTGCCAGCAGCTTAGATTTCCACGAGCAGTACTTC
. | TRBJ2-7 | TRBD1 | TRBV2 | CASSEQGAWDEQYF | TGTGCCAGCAGTGAGCAGGGGGCTTGGGACGAGCAGTACTTC
. | TRBJ2-7 | TRBD1 | TRBV30 | CAWINNQQGYEQYF | TGTGCCTGGATTAATAACCAACAGGGGTACGAGCAGTACTTC
few | TRBJ1-2 | . | TRBV6-5 | CASSYAAGLGGYTF | TGTGCCAGCAGTTACGCAGCAGGCCTCGGTGGCTACACCTTC
. | TRBJ1-5 | . | TRBV7-2 | CASSPDPRYQPQHF | TGTGCCAGCAGCCCCGATCCGCGGTATCAGCCCCAGCATTTT
. | TRBJ1-2 | . | TRBV19 | CASSIRGVGYTF | TGTGCCAGTAGTATCCGGGGCGTTGGCTACACCTTC
once | TRBJ2-3 | TRBD2 | TRBV5-6 | CASSLYWTSGVGGDTQYF | TGTGCCAGCAGCTTGTACTGGACTAGCGGGGTGGGGGGAGATACGCAGTATTTT
. | TRBJ2-5 | TRBD1 | TRBV7-7 | CASSATGGASQETQYF | TGTGCTAGCAGTGCCACAGGGGGCGCGTCCCAAGAGACCCAGTACTTC
. | TRBJ2-7 | TRBD2 | TRBV19 | CASSVRIAGGLVEQYF | TGTGCCAGTAGTGTGAGAATAGCGGGAGGGCTCGTCGAGCAGTACTTC
. | TRBJ2-3 | TRBD1 | TRBV6-5 | CASRGTGASDTQYF | TGTGCCAGCCGGGGGACAGGGGCTTCGGATACGCAGTATTTT
. | TRBJ1-2 | TRBD1 | TRBV6-5 | CASSRTGRHGYTF | TGTGCCAGCAGTAGGACAGGGCGTCATGGCTACACCTTC
. | TRBJ1-2 | TRBD1 | TRBV11-3 | CASSLGQSYGYTF | TGTGCCAGCAGCCTGGGACAGTCATATGGCTACACCTTC
once | TRBJ1-1 | . | TRBV4-1 | CASSLLSEGVNTEAFF | TGCGCCAGCAGCCTTCTGAGCGAGGGGGTGAACACTGAAGCTTTCTTT
. | TRBJ1-3 | TRBD1 | TRBV6-5 | CASSSTGGSGNTIYF | TGTGCCAGCAGCTCAACAGGGGGCTCTGGAAACACCATATATTTT
. | TRBJ2-6 | . | TRBV19 | CASSTPGSGANVLTF | TGTGCCAGTAGTACCCCAGGCTCTGGGGCCAACGTCCTGACTTTC
. | TRBJ1-5 | . | TRBV19 | CASSVVTLNQPQHF | TGTGCCAGTAGTGTCGTTACTCTTAATCAGCCCCAGCATTTT
. | TRBJ2-5 | TRBD2 | TRBV7-2 | CASSARTSSNQETQYF | TGTGCCAGCAGCGCAAGGACTAGCTCCAACCAAGAGACCCAGTACTTC
. | TRBJ1-2 | TRBD1 | TRBV7-2 | CASSLGGGVGYGYTF | TGTGCCAGCAGCTTAGGAGGGGGCGTGGGTTATGGCTACACCTTC
. | TRBJ1-6 | . | TRBV10-3 | CAISESAGLSSYNSPLHF | TGTGCCATCAGTGAGTCGGCAGGCCTGAGCTCCTATAATTCACCCCTCCACTTT
. | TRBJ2-1 | TRBD2 | TRBV7-9 | CASSLTLGSGRADEQFF | TGTGCCAGCAGCCTGACGTTAGGAAGCGGGAGAGCAGATGAGCAGTTCTTC
. | TRBJ1-2 | TRBD1 | TRBV5-6 | CASSSTPGQGGRGYTF | TGTGCCAGCAGCTCAACACCGGGACAGGGGGGTCGTGGCTACACCTTC
. | TRBJ2-1 | TRBD2 | TRBV4-2 | CASSPSGGGDNEQFF | TGTGCCAGCAGCCCCTCGGGCGGGGGGGACAATGAGCAGTTCTTC
. | TRBJ2-2 | TRBD1 | TRBV19 | CASSHPRDRSYGELFF | TGTGCCAGTAGTCACCCCCGGGACAGAAGTTACGGGGAGCTGTTTTTT
. | TRBJ2-5 | . | TRBV7-2 | CASSLALLAQGETQYF | TGTGCCAGCAGCTTAGCGCTCCTAGCCCAGGGGGAGACCCAGTACTTC
. | TRBJ2-3 | TRBD2 | TRBV4-2 | CASSQGFQRGGPGDTQYF | TGTGCCAGCAGCCAAGGATTTCAGCGGGGGGGACCAGGGGATACGCAGTATTTT
. | TRBJ1-2 | TRBD1 | TRBV6-1 | CASRPRGQNYGYTF | TGTGCCAGCAGGCCAAGGGGGCAGAACTATGGCTACACCTTC
. | TRBJ2-5 | . | TRBV6-6 | CASSPDRKETQYF | TGTGCCAGCAGTCCCGACAGGAAAGAGACCCAGTACTTC
. | TRBJ2-5 | . | TRBV6-5 | CASSLQGEGETQYF | TGTGCCAGCAGTTTACAGGGAGAAGGGGAGACCCAGTACTTC
. | TRBJ2-5 | . | TRBV7-2 | CASSLSEGNVETQYF | TGTGCCAGCAGCTTATCGGAGGGAAATGTAGAGACCCAGTACTTC